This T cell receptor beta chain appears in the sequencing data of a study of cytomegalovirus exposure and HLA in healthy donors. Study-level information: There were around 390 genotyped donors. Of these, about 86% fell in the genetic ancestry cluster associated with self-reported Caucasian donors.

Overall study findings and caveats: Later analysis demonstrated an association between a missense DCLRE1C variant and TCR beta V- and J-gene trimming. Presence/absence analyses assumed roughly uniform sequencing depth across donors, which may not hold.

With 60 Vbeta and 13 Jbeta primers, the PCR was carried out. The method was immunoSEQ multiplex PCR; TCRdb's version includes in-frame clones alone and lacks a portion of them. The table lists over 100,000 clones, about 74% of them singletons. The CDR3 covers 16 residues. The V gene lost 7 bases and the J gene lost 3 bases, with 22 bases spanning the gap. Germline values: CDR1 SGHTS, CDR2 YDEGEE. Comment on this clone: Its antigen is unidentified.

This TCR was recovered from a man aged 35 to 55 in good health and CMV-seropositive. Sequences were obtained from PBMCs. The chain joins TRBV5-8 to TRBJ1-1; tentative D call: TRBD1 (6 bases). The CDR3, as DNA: TGTGCCAGCGTCTACCCGTTACAGGGAGGGGACACTGAAGCTTTCTTT. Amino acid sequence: CASVYPLQGGDTEAFF. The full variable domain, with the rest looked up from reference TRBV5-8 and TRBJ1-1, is EAGVTQSPTHLIKTRGQQATLRCSPISGHTSVYWYQQALGLGLQFLLWYDEGEERNRGNFPPRFSGRQFPNYSSELNVNALELEDSALYLCASVYPLQGGDTEAFFGQGTRLTVV.